The T cell receptor beta chain described here comes from a study of control samples from healthy donors and cancer patients. TCRdb's copy holds only in-frame clones and misses some; the assay was immunoSEQ multiplex PCR. Altogether 150,000 or so clones are present, around 90% being singletons, with the ten largest covering more than 10%. This clonotype originated in a young man in good health. The sequencing sample was made of blood.

CDR3 residues: CATSGPGKGQPQHF. In nucleotides, the CDR3 is TGTGCCACCAGCGGCCCAGGGAAGGGACAGCCCCAGCATTTT. The genes are TRBV24-1 and TRBJ1-5; TRBD1 might be the D (5 bases). V was trimmed by 7 bases and J by 7 bases, leaving 16 bases between them. Germline CDR1 and CDR2: KGHDR and SFDVKD. The CDR3 has 14 residues.